A selection of T cell receptor beta chains follows, all from one sample in a study of CD4+ T cells in melanoma. TCRdb's copy holds only in-frame clones and misses some; the assay was immunoSEQ multiplex PCR. The data show roughly 20,000 clones, over 70% seen once. The sample consisted of cells from a culture (not recorded whether cultured in vitro). The receptors shown here come from a human donor with melanoma. CDR3s include the opening cysteine and the closing phenylalanine or tryptophan. The D gene is left open where the match is weak. Size values are once, few and many counts, or a class for expanded clones, and some rows have none.

d_call: TRBD2
v_call: TRBV5-1
clone_size: NA
j_call: TRBJ2-1
cdr3_nt: TGCGCCAGCAGCTTGGGGCTAGCGGGGGGGCAGTTCTTC
cdr3_aa: CASSLGLAGGQFF

d_call: TRBD2
v_call: TRBV5-4
clone_size: NA
j_call: TRBJ2-3
cdr3_nt: TGTGCCAGCAGCCTCGGAGCGGGGGTCAGCACAGATACGCAGTATTTT
cdr3_aa: CASSLGAGVSTDTQYF

d_call: NA
v_call: TRBV7-8
clone_size: NA
j_call: TRBJ1-5
cdr3_nt: TGTGCCAGCAGCTTAGCGCTGGGCAGCAATCAGCCCCAGCATTTT
cdr3_aa: CASSLALGSNQPQHF

d_call: NA
v_call: TRBV7-9
clone_size: NA
j_call: TRBJ2-2
cdr3_nt: TGTGCCAGCCGTCAACTGAAGGGGAGGACCGGGGAGCTGTTTTTT
cdr3_aa: CASRQLKGRTGELFF

d_call: NA
v_call: TRBV11-2
clone_size: NA
j_call: TRBJ2-7
cdr3_nt: TGTGCCAGCAGGATAGTCCGGTCCTACGAGCAGTACTTC
cdr3_aa: CASRIVRSYEQYF

d_call: TRBD1
v_call: TRBV29-1
clone_size: NA
j_call: TRBJ1-4
cdr3_nt: TGCAGCGGGATGGGACAGGGAAACGAAAAACTGTTTTTT
cdr3_aa: CSGMGQGNEKLFF

d_call: NA
v_call: TRBV5-4
clone_size: once
j_call: TRBJ1-2
cdr3_nt: TGTGCCAGCAGCTTGGGACAGCAGAACTATGGCTACACCTTC
cdr3_aa: CASSLGQQNYGYTF

d_call: TRBD1
v_call: TRBV5-1
clone_size: NA
j_call: TRBJ1-4
cdr3_nt: TGCGCCAGCCGGATCGCCGGCCCGGGGACAGGTGAAAAACTGTTTTTT
cdr3_aa: CASRIAGPGTGEKLFF

d_call: NA
v_call: TRBV11-3
clone_size: NA
j_call: TRBJ2-7
cdr3_nt: TGTGCCAGCAGCCCCCGGGGGTCCTACGAGCAGTACTTC
cdr3_aa: CASSPRGSYEQYF

d_call: TRBD2
v_call: TRBV6-6
clone_size: NA
j_call: TRBJ2-3
cdr3_nt: TGTGCCAGCAGCCCCCCGGGACTAGTAACAGATACGCAGTATTTT
cdr3_aa: CASSPPGLVTDTQYF

d_call: NA
v_call: TRBV19
clone_size: NA
j_call: TRBJ2-6
cdr3_nt: TGTGCCAGTTTAGGGTCCGGTGCGGGGGCCAACGTCCTGACTTTC
cdr3_aa: CASLGSGAGANVLTF

d_call: TRBD1
v_call: TRBV14
clone_size: NA
j_call: TRBJ1-1
cdr3_nt: TGTGCCAGCAGCCGACAGGGAATAACTGAAGCTTTCTTT
cdr3_aa: CASSRQGITEAFF

d_call: NA
v_call: TRBV7-3
clone_size: NA
j_call: TRBJ2-6
cdr3_nt: TGTGCCAGCAGCTTAGTCGGTAGCTCTGGGGCCAACGTCCTGACTTTC
cdr3_aa: CASSLVGSSGANVLTF

d_call: NA
v_call: TRBV20-1
clone_size: once
j_call: TRBJ1-1
cdr3_nt: TGCAGTGCTAGAGCTCAGGGGTGGGCTTTCTTT
cdr3_aa: CSARAQGWAFF

d_call: NA
v_call: TRBV7-9
clone_size: NA
j_call: TRBJ2-5
cdr3_nt: TGTGCCAGCAGGTCGGGGCAGGAGACCCAGTACTTC
cdr3_aa: CASRSGQETQYF

d_call: NA
v_call: TRBV7-8
clone_size: once
j_call: TRBJ2-1
cdr3_nt: TGTGCCAGCAGCTACCGGGGGAGCTCCTACAATGAGCAGTTCTTC
cdr3_aa: CASSYRGSSYNEQFF

d_call: NA
v_call: TRBV28
clone_size: few
j_call: TRBJ1-2
cdr3_nt: TGTGCCAGCGGGGACCGGGGCTATGGCTACACCTTC
cdr3_aa: CASGDRGYGYTF

d_call: NA
v_call: TRBV15
clone_size: NA
j_call: TRBJ2-7
cdr3_nt: TGTGCCACCAGCAGAGATCGCCAGGGAATCTACGAGCAGTACTTC
cdr3_aa: CATSRDRQGIYEQYF

d_call: NA
v_call: TRBV7-9
clone_size: NA
j_call: TRBJ1-3
cdr3_nt: TGTGCCAGCAGCTCCCGAATGACAGCCTCTGGAAACACCATATATTTT
cdr3_aa: CASSSRMTASGNTIYF

d_call: TRBD1
v_call: TRBV4-1
clone_size: once
j_call: TRBJ2-1
cdr3_nt: TGCGCCAGCAGCCAACGAAACAGGGGGGATTACAATGAGCAGTTCTTC
cdr3_aa: CASSQRNRGDYNEQFF

d_call: NA
v_call: TRBV4-2
clone_size: NA
j_call: TRBJ1-4
cdr3_nt: TGTGCCAGCAGCCAGGGGGGCTCAGTTGAAAAACTGTTTTTT
cdr3_aa: CASSQGGSVEKLFF

d_call: TRBD1
v_call: TRBV5-1
clone_size: once
j_call: TRBJ1-1
cdr3_nt: TGCGCCAGCAGCCCCGGGACAGTAGGGTTGGGCACTGAAGCTTTCTTT
cdr3_aa: CASSPGTVGLGTEAFF

d_call: NA
v_call: TRBV6-1
clone_size: NA
j_call: TRBJ1-6
cdr3_nt: TGTGCCAGCACCAGCCAGGGGCCGGGGGGATCACCCCTCCACTTT
cdr3_aa: CASTSQGPGGSPLHF

d_call: TRBD1
v_call: TRBV5-4
clone_size: NA
j_call: TRBJ1-4
cdr3_nt: TGTGCCAGCAGCCCAGGGGGTGCATTGTTTGAAAAACTGTTTTTT
cdr3_aa: CASSPGGALFEKLFF

d_call: TRBD1
v_call: TRBV5-1
clone_size: NA
j_call: TRBJ2-5
cdr3_nt: TGCGCCAGCAGCCGGGACAGGGGGGAGACCCAGTACTTC
cdr3_aa: CASSRDRGETQYF

d_call: NA
v_call: TRBV2
clone_size: NA
j_call: TRBJ2-3
cdr3_nt: TGTGCCAGCGTGGGGGGGCGCATAGATACGCAGTATTTT
cdr3_aa: CASVGGRIDTQYF

d_call: TRBD1
v_call: TRBV7-2
clone_size: NA
j_call: TRBJ1-5
cdr3_nt: TGTGCCAGCAGCTTGACAGGGGCCGCGGTGAGTTCCCAGCATTTT
cdr3_aa: CASSLTGAAVSSQHF

d_call: TRBD1
v_call: TRBV5-1
clone_size: NA
j_call: TRBJ1-4
cdr3_nt: TGCGCCAGCAGCTTTTACAGGGGGGATGAAAAACTGTTTTTT
cdr3_aa: CASSFYRGDEKLFF

d_call: TRBD2
v_call: TRBV5-4
clone_size: NA
j_call: TRBJ2-3
cdr3_nt: TGTGCCAGCAGCCAGGCCCGGGGGGACGCCGTCACAGATACGCAGTATTTT
cdr3_aa: CASSQARGDAVTDTQYF

d_call: NA
v_call: TRBV11-2
clone_size: NA
j_call: TRBJ2-7
cdr3_nt: TGTGCCAGCAGCTTAGTTGGGAGCACCTCGGGCTACGAGCAGTACTTC
cdr3_aa: CASSLVGSTSGYEQYF

d_call: NA
v_call: TRBV27
clone_size: NA
j_call: TRBJ1-2
cdr3_nt: TGTGCCAGCAGTCCCCGCGTTGACTCCGCCTATGGCTACACCTTC
cdr3_aa: CASSPRVDSAYGYTF

d_call: TRBD2
v_call: TRBV12-5
clone_size: once
j_call: TRBJ2-1
cdr3_nt: TGTGCTAGTGGTTTGATTAGCGGGGGGGCGGGAGATGAGCAGTTCTTC
cdr3_aa: CASGLISGGAGDEQFF

d_call: NA
v_call: TRBV5-6
clone_size: NA
j_call: TRBJ1-2
cdr3_nt: TGTGCCAGCAGCTTGGTCGGGGATCGGGGCTACACCTTC
cdr3_aa: CASSLVGDRGYTF

d_call: TRBD1
v_call: TRBV5-1
clone_size: NA
j_call: TRBJ2-5
cdr3_nt: TGCGCCAGCAGCACGGGACAGGGATATGGGGAGACCCAGTACTTC
cdr3_aa: CASSTGQGYGETQYF

d_call: TRBD1
v_call: TRBV25-1
clone_size: NA
j_call: TRBJ2-7
cdr3_nt: TGTGCCAGCAGTGGGGACAGGGCTCAGTACTTC
cdr3_aa: CASSGDRAQYF

d_call: TRBD2
v_call: TRBV11-2
clone_size: NA
j_call: TRBJ2-7
cdr3_nt: TGTGCCAGCAGCCGCCTTGGCGGGGGCGAGCAGTACTTC
cdr3_aa: CASSRLGGGEQYF

d_call: NA
v_call: TRBV6-5
clone_size: NA
j_call: TRBJ2-7
cdr3_nt: TGTGCCAGCAGTTACGAGACAGGAGGCGTGTTGGACTTC
cdr3_aa: CASSYETGGVLDF

d_call: NA
v_call: TRBV11-2
clone_size: NA
j_call: TRBJ2-7
cdr3_nt: TGTGCCAGCAGCTTAAAACAGTACGAGCAGTACTTC
cdr3_aa: CASSLKQYEQYF

d_call: NA
v_call: TRBV5-1
clone_size: NA
j_call: TRBJ1-4
cdr3_nt: TGCGCCAGCAGCTTTACAGACGACAGGTTGGAACTGTTTTTT
cdr3_aa: CASSFTDDRLELFF

d_call: NA
v_call: TRBV10-3
clone_size: NA
j_call: TRBJ2-7
cdr3_nt: TGTGCCATCAGTGAGTCCGGCAGGATGCTGGGGTCCTACGAGCAGTACTTC
cdr3_aa: CAISESGRMLGSYEQYF

d_call: NA
v_call: TRBV6-1
clone_size: NA
j_call: TRBJ1-2
cdr3_nt: TGTGCCAGCAGTGAAGCTGGCAGTAACTATGGCTACACCTTC
cdr3_aa: CASSEAGSNYGYTF

d_call: NA
v_call: TRBV6-6
clone_size: NA
j_call: TRBJ1-2
cdr3_nt: TGTGCCAGCAGCCAGCAGTTCGAAGAGGGAGCCTGTTTC
cdr3_aa: CASSQQFEEGACF

d_call: NA
v_call: TRBV4-2
clone_size: NA
j_call: TRBJ1-1
cdr3_nt: TGTGCCAGCAGCCAAGGGGGGGGATGGAACACTGAAGCTTTCTTT
cdr3_aa: CASSQGGGWNTEAFF

d_call: TRBD1
v_call: TRBV5-4
clone_size: medium-sized
j_call: TRBJ1-2
cdr3_nt: TGTGCCAGCAGCGGGCAACAGGGGTTGGGGGGCTACACCTTC
cdr3_aa: CASSGQQGLGGYTF

d_call: NA
v_call: TRBV7-8
clone_size: NA
j_call: TRBJ1-4
cdr3_nt: TGTGCCAGCAGCTTGCATGGGACACCAGGTTTTAATGAAAAACTGTTTTTT
cdr3_aa: CASSLHGTPGFNEKLFF